This T cell receptor beta chain is from a study of cytomegalovirus exposure and HLA in healthy donors. 60 Vbeta and 13 Jbeta primers were used in PCR. The repertoire was sequenced with immunoSEQ multiplex PCR; TCRdb's copy has only in-frame clones and lacks some. The sample has 250,000 or so clones; around 81% are singletons. CDR1 is MNHNS and CDR2 is SASEGT in the germline V gene. This CDR3 spans 16 amino acids. Trimming removed 4 bases at V and 7 bases at J, with 23 bases between. The V gene is TRBV6-1, the J gene TRBJ2-7, with a possible D match to TRBD2 (6 bases). This TCR came from a woman aged 60-75 years in good health and CMV-seropositive. Sequenced sample: PBMCs. The chain's CDR3 is CASSGLPGVDRKEQYF. CDR3 nucleotides: TGTGCCAGCAGTGGACTCCCGGGGGTTGACCGTAAAGAGCAGTACTTC.